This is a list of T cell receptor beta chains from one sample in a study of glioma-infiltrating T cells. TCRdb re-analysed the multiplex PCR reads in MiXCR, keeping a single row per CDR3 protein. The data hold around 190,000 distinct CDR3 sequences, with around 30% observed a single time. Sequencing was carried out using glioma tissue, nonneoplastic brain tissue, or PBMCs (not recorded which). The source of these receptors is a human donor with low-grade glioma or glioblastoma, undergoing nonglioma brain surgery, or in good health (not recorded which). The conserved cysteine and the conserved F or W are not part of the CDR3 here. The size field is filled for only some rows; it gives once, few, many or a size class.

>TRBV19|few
ASSINRNEKLF
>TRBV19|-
ASSIVQGNQPQN
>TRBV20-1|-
SAPPGQGALGYT
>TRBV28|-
ASSDGVPDTQY
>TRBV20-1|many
SASVFSNYGYT
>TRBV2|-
ASRGTDYNSPIH
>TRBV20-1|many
SASIAGRSYNEQF
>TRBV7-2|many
ASSLGQGGHEQY
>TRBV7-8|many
ASSLIVGVSYEQY
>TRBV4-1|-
ASSQESPGTGHGYT
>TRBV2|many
ASCFLNPGNTIY
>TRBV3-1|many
ASSQIWDGSYEQY
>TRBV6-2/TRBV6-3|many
ASSFSQSNQPQH
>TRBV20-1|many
SARVADPRRATQY
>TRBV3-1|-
ASSFQSGAGSSRNEQF
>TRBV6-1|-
ASSEDRGQSYEQY
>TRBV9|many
ASSVGSGGANYGYT
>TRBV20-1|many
SVPNRDYGYT
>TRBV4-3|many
ASSQDPGDYYEQF
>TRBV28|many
ASSLTGGAGSGNTIY
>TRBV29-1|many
SGEGETLYEQY
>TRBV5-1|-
ASSNGLAGILDEQF
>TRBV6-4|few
ASSRNIQETQY
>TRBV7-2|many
ASSRDSVNYGYT
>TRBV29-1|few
SVEDRLAGAVYEQY
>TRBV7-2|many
ASSETRETQY
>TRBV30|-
AWSAGLAEYNEQF
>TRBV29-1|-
SVEHLGLAGGYSYEQY
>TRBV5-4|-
ASSAEPATREKLF
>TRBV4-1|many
ASSERVPYEQY
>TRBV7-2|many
ASRSNEETQY
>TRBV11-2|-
ASSLHGQGAAGYT
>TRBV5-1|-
ASNGRQGPGEQY
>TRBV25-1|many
ASSDPSAFQETQY
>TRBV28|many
ASSCQRALVRELF
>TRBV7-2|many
ASSLGGSRSEAF
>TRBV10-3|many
AILADVSSYNEQF
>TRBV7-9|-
ASSLFARGATAGELF
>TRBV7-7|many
ASSRDRDSEQY
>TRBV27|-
ATSLRNHLSGEKLF
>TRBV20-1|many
SAVPPGVWVAQH
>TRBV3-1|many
ASSQDPPSGPLNEQF
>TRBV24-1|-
ATRGPSGEQY
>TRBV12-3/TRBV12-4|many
ASSLTDGADTQY
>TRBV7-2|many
ASSLEGRGSTDTQY
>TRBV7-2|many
ASSLGGVVTEAF
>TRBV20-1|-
SAPGTSGPAYEQY
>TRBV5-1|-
ASSSLRGTSGRHSYNEQF
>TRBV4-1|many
ASSQVFSVGDSYEQY
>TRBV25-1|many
ASSDSLAGDHNEQF
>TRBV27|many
ASSLWGAQEQY
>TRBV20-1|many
SARDPGGSSYNEQF
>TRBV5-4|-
ASSFRPGQAVNTGELF